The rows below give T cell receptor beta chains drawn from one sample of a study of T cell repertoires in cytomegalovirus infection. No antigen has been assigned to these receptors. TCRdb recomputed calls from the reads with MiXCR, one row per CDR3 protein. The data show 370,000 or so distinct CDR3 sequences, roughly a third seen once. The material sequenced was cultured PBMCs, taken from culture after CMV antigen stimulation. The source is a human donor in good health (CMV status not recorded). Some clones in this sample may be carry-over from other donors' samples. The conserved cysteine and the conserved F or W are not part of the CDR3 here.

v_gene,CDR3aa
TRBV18,ASSPEKVTTGNTIY
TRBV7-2,ASSLAGVDQPQH
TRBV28,ASSFRQAGGYT
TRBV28,ASSLTTSGGNEQY
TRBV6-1,ASKWGLAGVSGLNTGELF
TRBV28,ASFPPAGSRADTQY
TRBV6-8,ASSTGAPSNQPQH
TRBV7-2,ASSYGTIAWNTEAF
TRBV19,ASSKGRYSGNTIY
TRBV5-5,ASSLFPQGLAGGGETQY
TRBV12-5,ASGLGLAGPYNEQF
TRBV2,ASSEEKAVSNQPQH
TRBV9,ASSETGPDTQY
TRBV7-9,ASSSQAFNYGYT
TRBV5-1,ASAPGQINQPQH
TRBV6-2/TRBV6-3,ASTRVGVIGDTQY
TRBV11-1,ASSLVLGTGELF
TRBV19,ASSSGRRTSSYNEQF
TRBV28,ASSLRETQRQGGAF
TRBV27,ASSLSGPTRGEKLF
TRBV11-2,ASRNLAGAVTQY
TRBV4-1,ASSKLRAYNEQF
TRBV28,ASSSSHPHNEQF
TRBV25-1,ASSDSGGHTDTQY